The following is a T cell receptor (beta chain) sequence with its context. Clones were sequenced by immunoSEQ multiplex PCR, and TCRdb holds only the in-frame ones, with some missing. This table holds 630,000 or so clones, about 89% found once. The data belong to a study of shared T cell receptors in the human thymus. The V end lost 2 bases, the J end lost 5 bases, and 15 bases lay between the germline ends. The CDR3 runs to 15 residues. Germline V lookup: CDR1 MNHNS, CDR2 SASEGT. This sample was shared with a second study, whose subject was human thymus T cells. Per that study: It was from resections taken during corrective heart surgery that the thymus tissue came. The related literature has documented a marked overlap of thymic repertoires among unrelated individuals.

Sequences were obtained from thymocytes. The TCR was taken from a boy under two years old with a congenital heart defect. The V call is TRBV6-1, the J call TRBJ1-1; D is perhaps TRBD1 (6 bases). The CDR3 DNA reads TGTGCCAGCAGTGAATCCGGAGCAGGGGAGACTGAAGCTTTCTTT. Amino acid sequence: CASSESGAGETEAFF.